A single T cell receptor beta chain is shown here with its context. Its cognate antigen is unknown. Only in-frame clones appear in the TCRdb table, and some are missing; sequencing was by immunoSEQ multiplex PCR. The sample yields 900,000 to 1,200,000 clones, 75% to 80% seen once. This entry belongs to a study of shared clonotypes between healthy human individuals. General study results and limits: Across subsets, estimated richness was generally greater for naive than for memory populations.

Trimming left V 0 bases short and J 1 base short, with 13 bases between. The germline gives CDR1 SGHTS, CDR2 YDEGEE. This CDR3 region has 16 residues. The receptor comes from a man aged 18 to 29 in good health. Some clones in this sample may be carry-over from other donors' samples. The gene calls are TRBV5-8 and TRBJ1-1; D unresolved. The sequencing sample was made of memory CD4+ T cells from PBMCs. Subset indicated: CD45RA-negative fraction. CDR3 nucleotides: TGTGCCAGCAGCTTGGGACTCCTACTAAGGAACACTGAAGCTTTCTTT. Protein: CASSLGLLLRNTEAFF. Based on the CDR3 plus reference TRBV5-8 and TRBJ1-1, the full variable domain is EAGVTQSPTHLIKTRGQQATLRCSPISGHTSVYWYQQALGLGLQFLLWYDEGEERNRGNFPPRFSGRQFPNYSSELNVNALELEDSALYLCASSLGLLLRNTEAFFGQGTRLTVV.